This TCR beta chain was obtained from a study of T cell responses to AZD1222 COVID-19 vaccine. Regarding this clone: Its specificity is not known.

Trimming cost V 4 bases and J 1 base; bases outside gene matches: 16. The germline V gene has CDR1 ENHRY and CDR2 SYGVKD. CDR3 length: 18 residues. The method was immunoSEQ multiplex PCR; TCRdb's version includes in-frame clones alone and lacks a portion of them. The sample contains roughly 120,000 clones, around 90% of which appear only once. General observations from the study: Seropositive status at baseline applied to only six AZD1222 recipients.

This sequence originates from an adult in good health. This material consisted of peripheral blood, taken on day 0 of AZD1222 vaccination. The gene calls are TRBV10-3 and TRBJ2-7; 7 bases map to TRBD2. The CDR3 DNA reads TGTGCCATCAGTGCTGGGCGGTTTCTAGCGGATATGTCCTACGAGCAGTACTTC. Protein: CAISAGRFLADMSYEQYF.